The present entry profiles one TCR beta chain with its context. Its antigen is undetermined. The data originate from a study of T cell responses to AZD1222 COVID-19 vaccine. The CDR3 spans 16 residues. Per germline, CDR1 LGHDT and CDR2 YNNKEL (reference sequence). Trimming removed 3 bases at V and 0 bases at J, with 11 bases between. TCRdb keeps only in-frame clones here, not all; method: immunoSEQ multiplex PCR. Of approximately 110,000 clones listed, 92% are singletons. Study-wide results and caveats: With dominance at 160-218 and 743-854, vaccine-associated CD4 TCRs spanned spike.

This chain joins TRBV3-1 (or the pseudogene TRBV3-2) and TRBJ1-4; D call uncertain. This receptor was identified in an adult in good health. The material sequenced was peripheral blood, taken on day 0 of AZD1222 vaccination. The CDR3 spells CASSHRSFSTNEKLFF. DNA of the CDR3: TGTGCCAGCAGCCACAGGAGCTTTTCAACTAATGAAAAACTGTTTTTT.